A selection of T cell receptor beta chains follows, all from one sample in a study of T-cell reconstitution after alpha-beta-depleted transplantation in children. TCRdb reprocessed the PCR reads with MiXCR, giving one entry per CDR3 protein. Here the sample spans about 230,000 distinct CDR3 sequences, 9.7% being singletons. The sample was PBMCs from the stem cell graft donor, taken from the stem cell graft. Receptors were obtained from a human donor who donated a stem cell graft to a child with SCID. CDR3s include the opening cysteine and the closing phenylalanine or tryptophan. D genes are given only for firm matches. For some rows the clone size is stated as once, few or many, or as a class when expanded; others skip it.

D gene: -
V gene: TRBV7-9
J gene: TRBJ1-1
clone size: few
CDR3 protein: CASSRDSNTEAFF
CDR3 DNA: TGTGCCAGCAGCCGGGACTCGAACACTGAAGCTTTCTTT

D gene: TRBD1
V gene: TRBV7-9
J gene: TRBJ2-3
clone size: many
CDR3 protein: CASSLGTGGDTQYF
CDR3 DNA: TGTGCCAGCAGCCTCGGGACAGGGGGAGATACGCAGTATTTT

D gene: -
V gene: TRBV4-2
J gene: TRBJ2-4
clone size: many
CDR3 protein: CASSQETTKNIQYF
CDR3 DNA: TGTGCCAGCAGCCAAGAGACCACCAAGAACATTCAGTACTTC

D gene: -
V gene: TRBV7-8
J gene: TRBJ2-1
clone size: many
CDR3 protein: CASSLALASPLNEQFF
CDR3 DNA: TGTGCCAGCAGCTTAGCATTGGCCTCACCCCTCAATGAGCAGTTCTTC

D gene: -
V gene: TRBV6-2/TRBV6-3
J gene: TRBJ2-1
clone size: few
CDR3 protein: CASSYSTGLLLHEQFF
CDR3 DNA: TGTGCCAGCAGTTACTCGACGGGACTTCTCCTCCATGAGCAGTTCTTC

D gene: -
V gene: TRBV3-1
J gene: TRBJ2-6
clone size: -
CDR3 protein: CASSQDLGLGSGANVLTF
CDR3 DNA: TGTGCCAGCAGCCAAGATTTGGGGCTCGGCTCTGGGGCCAACGTCCTGACTTTC

D gene: -
V gene: TRBV28
J gene: TRBJ2-7
clone size: many
CDR3 protein: CASSWVPGYEQYF
CDR3 DNA: TGTGCCAGCAGTTGGGTGCCGGGCTACGAGCAGTACTTC

D gene: TRBD1
V gene: TRBV30
J gene: TRBJ1-1
clone size: -
CDR3 protein: CAWRLGQGGWNTEAFF
CDR3 DNA: TGTGCCTGGAGACTTGGACAGGGGGGATGGAACACTGAAGCTTTCTTT

D gene: -
V gene: TRBV20-1
J gene: TRBJ1-1
clone size: many
CDR3 protein: CSARGRRDTEAFF
CDR3 DNA: TGCAGTGCTAGAGGCCGCAGGGACACTGAAGCTTTCTTT

D gene: -
V gene: TRBV5-1
J gene: TRBJ2-1
clone size: many
CDR3 protein: CASSPAGTYNEQFF
CDR3 DNA: TGCGCCAGCAGCCCGGCGGGGACATACAATGAGCAGTTCTTC

D gene: -
V gene: TRBV20-1
J gene: TRBJ1-1
clone size: many
CDR3 protein: CSAPGQLNTEAFF
CDR3 DNA: TGCAGTGCTCCCGGACAGTTGAACACTGAAGCTTTCTTT

D gene: -
V gene: TRBV12-3/TRBV12-4
J gene: TRBJ2-7
clone size: many
CDR3 protein: CASSLAAGHYEQYF
CDR3 DNA: TGTGCCAGCAGTTTAGCCGCCGGTCACTACGAGCAGTACTTC

D gene: -
V gene: TRBV12-3/TRBV12-4
J gene: TRBJ1-2
clone size: many
CDR3 protein: CASSLGSRWGKDYGYTF
CDR3 DNA: TGTGCCAGCAGTTTAGGGTCTAGGTGGGGTAAAGACTATGGCTACACCTTC

D gene: TRBD1
V gene: TRBV28
J gene: TRBJ1-5
clone size: -
CDR3 protein: CASRQHPGTGVNQPQHF
CDR3 DNA: TGTGCCAGCAGACAACACCCCGGGACAGGGGTAAATCAGCCCCAGCATTTT

D gene: -
V gene: TRBV7-2
J gene: TRBJ2-7
clone size: many
CDR3 protein: CASSLGGVIAYEQYF
CDR3 DNA: TGTGCCAGCAGCTTAGGGGGGGTAATTGCTTACGAGCAGTACTTC

D gene: -
V gene: TRBV28
J gene: TRBJ1-2
clone size: few
CDR3 protein: CASSLVENYGYTF
CDR3 DNA: TGTGCCAGCAGTTTAGTGGAAAACTATGGCTACACCTTC

D gene: -
V gene: TRBV20-1
J gene: TRBJ1-4
clone size: many
CDR3 protein: CSAVPGSPLTNEKLFF
CDR3 DNA: TGCAGTGCTGTTCCAGGGTCGCCGTTGACTAATGAAAAACTGTTTTTT

D gene: TRBD1
V gene: TRBV18
J gene: TRBJ1-2
clone size: many
CDR3 protein: CASSPDRDRGYTF
CDR3 DNA: TGTGCCAGCTCACCGGACAGGGACCGTGGCTACACCTTC

D gene: -
V gene: TRBV29-1
J gene: TRBJ1-1
clone size: many
CDR3 protein: CSARTSVNTEAFF
CDR3 DNA: TGCAGCGCCCGAACCTCAGTGAACACTGAAGCTTTCTTT

D gene: TRBD1
V gene: TRBV7-2
J gene: TRBJ2-7
clone size: few
CDR3 protein: CASSLAGQGTYEQYF
CDR3 DNA: TGTGCCAGCAGCTTAGCGGGACAGGGAACCTACGAGCAGTACTTC

D gene: TRBD1
V gene: TRBV7-3
J gene: TRBJ2-4
clone size: many
CDR3 protein: CASSRGGTGDIQYF
CDR3 DNA: TGTGCCAGCAGTCGTGGCGGGACAGGGGACATTCAGTACTTC

D gene: TRBD1
V gene: TRBV11-2
J gene: TRBJ1-6
clone size: many
CDR3 protein: CASSVRQGYNSPLHF
CDR3 DNA: TGTGCCAGCAGCGTACGACAGGGTTATAATTCACCCCTCCACTTT

D gene: -
V gene: TRBV7-8
J gene: TRBJ2-5
clone size: -
CDR3 protein: CASLRSRGTQYF
CDR3 DNA: TGTGCCAGCCTAAGATCCCGGGGGACCCAGTACTTC

D gene: -
V gene: TRBV5-1
J gene: TRBJ1-1
clone size: few
CDR3 protein: CASSSRDNTEAFF
CDR3 DNA: TGCGCCAGCAGCTCCCGGGACAACACTGAAGCTTTCTTT

D gene: TRBD1
V gene: TRBV12-3/TRBV12-4
J gene: TRBJ2-5
clone size: many
CDR3 protein: CASSSGTALLETQYF
CDR3 DNA: TGTGCCAGCAGTTCCGGGACAGCCCTTTTGGAGACCCAGTACTTC

D gene: TRBD1
V gene: TRBV20-1
J gene: TRBJ2-3
clone size: many
CDR3 protein: CSARGQGAPDTQYF
CDR3 DNA: TGCAGTGCTAGAGGACAGGGGGCCCCAGATACGCAGTATTTT

D gene: -
V gene: TRBV20-1
J gene: TRBJ2-7
clone size: many
CDR3 protein: CSASRLYEQYF
CDR3 DNA: TGCAGTGCTAGCCGGCTCTACGAGCAGTACTTC

D gene: TRBD2
V gene: TRBV7-2
J gene: TRBJ2-3
clone size: many
CDR3 protein: CASSSQAGRGTDTQYF
CDR3 DNA: TGTGCCAGCAGCTCCCAAGCGGGGAGGGGCACAGATACGCAGTATTTT

D gene: -
V gene: TRBV5-1
J gene: TRBJ1-1
clone size: many
CDR3 protein: CASSLELAMNTEAFF
CDR3 DNA: TGCGCCAGCAGCTTGGAGTTAGCTATGAACACTGAAGCTTTCTTT

D gene: -
V gene: TRBV12-3/TRBV12-4
J gene: TRBJ2-4
clone size: many
CDR3 protein: CASSLRAGKNIQYF
CDR3 DNA: TGTGCCAGCAGTTTAAGGGCAGGGAAAAACATTCAGTACTTC

D gene: -
V gene: TRBV5-1
J gene: TRBJ1-5
clone size: few
CDR3 protein: CASSPSGSLGQPQHF
CDR3 DNA: TGCGCCAGCAGCCCCTCGGGGAGCCTAGGTCAGCCCCAGCATTTT

D gene: TRBD1
V gene: TRBV11-2
J gene: TRBJ1-1
clone size: -
CDR3 protein: CASSLQGQLNTEAFF
CDR3 DNA: TGTGCCAGCAGCTTGCAGGGACAGCTGAACACTGAAGCTTTCTTT

D gene: -
V gene: TRBV5-1
J gene: TRBJ2-2
clone size: many
CDR3 protein: CASSLQGSTGELFF
CDR3 DNA: TGCGCCAGCAGCTTGCAGGGGAGCACCGGGGAGCTGTTTTTT

D gene: TRBD1
V gene: TRBV5-1
J gene: TRBJ2-3
clone size: many
CDR3 protein: CASSPLGQVTDTQYF
CDR3 DNA: TGCGCCAGCAGCCCTTTGGGACAGGTCACAGATACGCAGTATTTT

D gene: TRBD2
V gene: TRBV5-1
J gene: TRBJ2-3
clone size: few
CDR3 protein: CASSSGTSLADTQYF
CDR3 DNA: TGCGCCAGCAGCTCCGGGACTAGTCTCGCAGATACGCAGTATTTT